Each of the 25 T cell receptor beta chains below was sequenced from the same sample in a study of T cell changes during pregnancy in multiple sclerosis. Here immunoSEQ multiplex PCR was the method, and the copy in TCRdb shows in-frame clones only, minus some. This table holds roughly 80,000 clones, about 92% found once. The sample here was peripheral blood, taken after pregnancy. The source of these receptors is a female donor in good health, enrolled as a control in a pregnancy study.

This sequence joins TRBV28 and TRBJ2-7, with D maybe TRBD1 (5 bases). The CDR3 spans 13 residues. The germline CDR1 and CDR2 sequences are MDHEN and SYDVKM. Trimming took 8 bases from V and 3 from J, leaving 14 bases between them. The CDR3 DNA sequence: TGTGCCAGCCTAAACTCCCAGGGCTACGAGCAGTACTTC. It yields the protein CASLNSQGYEQYF.

The V and J genes are TRBV30 and TRBJ1-6; TRBD1 matches 9 bases. V shed 4 bases, J shed 9 bases, and the junction held 10 bases outside the gene matches. CDR1 GTSNPN and CDR2 SVGIG come from the germline V gene (reference sequence). The CDR3 sequence is 15 residues long. CDR3 in amino acids: CAWTHRDREGSPLHF. CDR3 in DNA: TGTGCCTGGACTCACCGGGACAGGGAAGGTTCACCCCTCCACTTT. Using reference TRBV30 and TRBJ1-6 for the parts outside the CDR3, the full variable domain is SQTIHQWPATLVQPVGSPLSLECTVEGTSNPNLYWYRQAAGRGLQLLFYSVGIGQISSEVPQNLSASRPQDRQFILSSKKLLLSDSGFYLCAWTHRDREGSPLHFGNGTRLTVT.

The chain employs TRBV7-2 and TRBJ2-5, with D hard to call. CDR3 length equals 15 residues. Germline V gene data show CDR1 as SGHTA and CDR2 as FQGNSA. V was clipped by 1 base and J by 1 base, with 10 bases between them. The CDR3 region has the DNA TGTGCCAGCAGCTTAGGCGGTGAAACCCAAGAGACCCAGTACTTC. This gives the protein CASSLGGETQETQYF.

The rearrangement links TRBV7-2 to TRBJ1-2; 9 bases line up with TRBD1. J was trimmed by 7 bases and V by 7 bases; bases with no gene match: 13. Germline loops: CDR1 SGHTA, CDR2 FQGNSA. This CDR3 is 15 amino acids long. The CDR3 sequence: CASNPTGGRGAGYTF. The DNA of the CDR3 is TGTGCCAGCAACCCGACAGGGGGACGCGGTGCTGGCTACACCTTC.

The chain combines TRBV5-5 with TRBJ1-4, with TRBD1 identical over 7 bases. The germline gives CDR1 SGHKS, CDR2 YYEKEE (reference sequence). The V and J ends lost 1 base and 7 bases, in that order; junction bases with no gene match: 10. The CDR3 is made up of 16 amino acids. The CDR3 region is CASSLTGARLGEKLFF. DNA for the CDR3: TGTGCCAGCAGCTTGACAGGGGCGAGGTTAGGTGAAAAACTGTTTTTT.

The chain combines TRBV6-1 with TRBJ1-2, with D unresolved. Trimming shortened V by 3 bases and J by 2 bases, and 7 bases separated the two germline ends. The CDR3 spans 13 residues. In germline, CDR1 is MNHNS, CDR2 SASEGT. As DNA, the CDR3 is TGTGCCAGCAGTGATGGGAGAAACTATGGCTACACCTTC. This translates into CASSDGRNYGYTF.

The chain combines TRBV19 with TRBJ2-3; D perhaps matches TRBD2 (7 bases). CDR1 and CDR2 (germline): LNHDA, SQIVND (reference sequence). The ends were cut back, 11 bases at V and 5 bases at J, with 17 bases in the middle. The CDR3 extends over 13 amino acids. CDR3 sequence: CASKGGAGDTQYF. The CDR3 DNA reads TGTGCCTCAAAAGGGGGGGCCGGAGATACGCAGTATTTT.

V gene TRBV2 combines with J gene TRBJ2-1; no clear D. This CDR3 region has 13 residues. Trimming left V 4 bases short and J 5 bases short, with 9 bases between. Germline V CDR1 and CDR2: SNHLY, FYNNEI. The CDR3 reads CASSVSSNNEQFF. Written as DNA, the CDR3 is TGTGCCAGCAGTGTTTCGAGCAACAATGAGCAGTTCTTC.

This sequence joins TRBV20-1 and TRBJ2-1; D remains unclear. Germline-derived CDR1 and CDR2 are DFQATT and SNEGSKA (reference sequence). There are 11 residues in the CDR3. V was pared by 4 bases and J by 7 bases, with 8 bases between. CDR3 protein: CSAKSRNEQFF. The CDR3 DNA follows: TGCAGTGCTAAATCGAGGAATGAGCAGTTCTTC.

The chain links TRBV11-2 to TRBJ2-5, with TRBD2 identical over 7 bases. The J segment lost 4 bases and the V segment lost 5 bases, leaving 10 bases of the junction unmatched. The CDR3 has 15 residues. In germline, CDR1 is SGHAT, CDR2 FQNNGV. CDR3 protein: CASSPGLRPRETQYF. The CDR3 coding sequence is TGTGCCAGCAGCCCGGGACTACGCCCTCGAGAGACCCAGTACTTC.

The chain carries TRBV5-1 and TRBJ2-7; the match to TRBD2 covers 9 bases. The CDR3 has 15 amino acids. V dropped 2 bases and J dropped 3; count of bases not matched to a gene: 6. Germline CDR1 is SGHRS and CDR2 is YFSETQ. The CDR3 coding sequence is TGCGCCAGCAGCTTCACTAGCGGGTCGTACTACGAGCAGTACTTC. It translates to CASSFTSGSYYEQYF.

V is TRBV6-5 and J is TRBJ2-5, with a possible D match to TRBD1 (5 bases). Deletions cut 8 bases from V and 0 bases from J, with 13 bases between. Germline V CDR1 and CDR2: MNHEY, SVGAGI. The CDR3 covers 14 residues. The CDR3 DNA reads as TGTGCCAGCCGACAGACGACGTACCAAGAGACCCAGTACTTC. It codes for CASRQTTYQETQYF.

This clone was counted a few times. This chain joins TRBV19 and TRBJ2-6; D might be TRBD1 (5 bases). V lost 3 bases and J 0 bases, leaving 24 bases between the germline ends. The CDR3 runs 21 residues. Germline V lookup: CDR1 LNHDA, CDR2 SQIVND (reference sequence). In nucleotides, the CDR3 is TGTGCCAGTAGTATGGGATATGGGGCAGGGAATTACCTCTCTGGGGCCAACGTCCTGACTTTC. Translated, it gives CASSMGYGAGNYLSGANVLTF.

This clone appeared a single time. This chain connects TRBV7-2 to TRBJ1-5, with a weak D call TRBD1 (5 bases). The germline V and J ends were trimmed by 5 bases and 0 bases, with 11 bases remaining between them. The CDR3 is 15 amino acids. The germline V gene encodes CDR1 SGHTA and CDR2 FQGNSA. CDR3: CASSPGLYSNQPQHF. The CDR3 nucleotides read TGTGCCAGCAGCCCGGGACTTTATAGCAATCAGCCCCAGCATTTT.

As to this clone: The same CDR3 is also encoded by other DNA sequences in this sample. V is TRBV5-1 and J is TRBJ2-1; 11 bases align to TRBD2. CDR3 length equals 16 residues. Germline lookup yields CDR1 SGHRS and CDR2 YFSETQ. The V segment lost 0 bases and the J segment 4 bases; nucleotides outside the gene matches: 3. The CDR3 nucleotides read TGCGCCAGCAGCTTGGCTCCTAGCGGGGGGTACAATGAGCAGTTCTTC. It codes for CASSLAPSGGYNEQFF.

This chain connects TRBV9 to TRBJ2-2; TRBD2 agrees at 7 bases. Trimming removed 4 bases from V and 3 bases from J; junction bases left unmatched: 12. CDR1 is SGDLS, CDR2 YYNGEE, per germline. CDR3 length equals 17 residues. The CDR3 reads CASSRATSGAYTGELFF. CDR3 nucleotides: TGTGCCAGCAGCCGAGCCACAAGCGGGGCATACACCGGGGAGCTGTTTTTT.

The chain employs TRBV7-3 and TRBJ2-1; D perhaps matches TRBD2 (6 bases). Trimming took 5 bases from V and 6 from J, leaving 17 bases between them. The CDR3 is 15 residues long. The germline V gene encodes CDR1 SGHTA and CDR2 FQGTGA. Written as DNA, the CDR3 is TGTGCCAGCAGCCCCGGGACTCAGTTCGGCAATGAGCAGTTCTTC. Translation gives CASSPGTQFGNEQFF.

The J gene is TRBJ2-7, the V gene TRBV7-8, with D possibly being TRBD1 (5 bases). The germline V gene encodes CDR1 SGHVS and CDR2 FQNEAQ. The CDR3 has 13 amino acids. Between the trimmed V and J ends, which lost 2 bases and 3 bases, there was a span of 8 bases. CDR3 sequence: CASSLRQSYEQYF. The CDR3 DNA sequence: TGTGCCAGCAGCTTAAGACAGAGCTACGAGCAGTACTTC. The full variable domain, its missing parts supplied by reference TRBV7-8 and TRBJ2-7, is GAGVSQSPRYKVAKRGQDVALRCDPISGHVSLFWYQQALGQGPEFLTYFQNEAQLDKSGLPSDRFFAERPEGSVSTLKIQRTQQEDSAVYLCASSLRQSYEQYFGPGTRLTVT.

This chain connects TRBV2 to TRBJ1-4; D gene uncertain. The germline V gene has CDR1 SNHLY and CDR2 FYNNEI. Trimming stripped 1 base from V and 4 bases from J, with 10 bases between. This CDR3 has 15 residues. CDR3 region: CASSEGPGRNEKLFF. CDR3 DNA sequence: TGTGCCAGCAGTGAAGGGCCAGGTCGTAATGAAAAACTGTTTTTT.

V gene TRBV11-2 combines with J gene TRBJ2-1, with D possibly matching TRBD2 (5 bases). CDR3 size: 14 residues. Between the trimmed V and J ends, which lost 3 bases and 4 bases, there was a span of 10 bases. The germline V gene encodes CDR1 SGHAT and CDR2 FQNNGV. CDR3 region: CASSLSGVYNEQFF. The DNA for the CDR3 is TGTGCCAGCAGCTTGTCCGGGGTGTACAATGAGCAGTTCTTC.

The chain recombines TRBV5-1 with TRBJ2-7; the D gene is possibly TRBD1 (6 bases). This CDR3 contains 13 residues. Germline V gene data show CDR1 as SGHRS and CDR2 as YFSETQ. V lost 4 bases and J 4 bases, leaving 12 bases between the germline ends. The CDR3: CASSEGDRYEQYF. DNA of the CDR3: TGCGCCAGCAGCGAGGGAGACAGGTACGAGCAGTACTTC.

The chain couples TRBV11-2 to TRBJ1-2; D is unclear. V shed 4 bases and J shed 3 bases, with 9 bases lying between them. CDR3 length equals 13 residues. CDR1 and CDR2 from the germline V gene are SGHAT and FQNNGV. The CDR3, as DNA: TGTGCCAGCAGCTGGTCCAGGCACTATGGCTACACCTTC. Protein sequence: CASSWSRHYGYTF.

This clone has more than one count but fewer than ten. The rearrangement uses TRBV9 and TRBJ2-5; TRBD2 agrees at 11 bases. This CDR3 has 15 residues. With 1 base clipped from V and 1 base from J, the junction kept 0 bases outside the gene matches. From germline, CDR1 is SGDLS and CDR2 YYNGEE. The CDR3 is CASSVTSGSQETQYF. The CDR3 DNA is TGTGCCAGCAGCGTAACTAGCGGGAGCCAAGAGACCCAGTACTTC.

The gene calls are TRBV19 and TRBJ2-5; 12 bases map to TRBD1. Per the germline V gene, CDR1 is LNHDA and CDR2 is SQIVND (reference sequence). Unmatched junction bases numbered 8, after V lost 4 bases and J lost 5 bases. The CDR3 contains 16 residues. CDR3 in DNA: TGTGCCAGTAGTACCGGGACAGGGGGCGTCAAGGAGACCCAGTACTTC. Protein: CASSTGTGGVKETQYF.

In its sample, this clone ranks as medium-sized (0.01 to 0.1%). The V gene is TRBV6-5, the J gene TRBJ1-6, with D unclear. V was shortened by 2 bases and J by 9 bases, with 8 bases between the two germline ends. This CDR3 region has 13 residues. In germline, CDR1 is MNHEY, CDR2 SVGAGI. The CDR3, as DNA: TGTGCCAGCAGTTACGAGGGTCTTTCACCCCTCCACTTT. Translation gives CASSYEGLSPLHF.